This T cell receptor (beta chain) was captured in a study of blood T cell repertoires in COVID-19. This table comes from immunoSEQ multiplex PCR, and its TCRdb copy is limited to in-frame clones, with some not included. The table has 60,000 to 85,000 clones, roughly 86% seen once. CDR1 and CDR2 (germline): SGHKS, YYEKEE (reference sequence). The CDR3 covers 16 residues. V was shortened by 0 bases and J by 7 bases, with 19 bases between the two germline ends. J is TRBJ1-2 and V is TRBV5-5; TRBD1 is a possible D gene (5 bases). The sequence was obtained from a human donor in a cohort sampled during active COVID-19. Input material: peripheral blood. DNA of the CDR3: TGTGCCAGCAGCTTGGAGCCAGGGTCTGTAGCCTCTGGCTACACCTTC. Translating it yields CASSLEPGSVASGYTF.